The next 10 T cell receptor beta chains were all read from a single sample in a study of blood T cell repertoires in COVID-19 (dated by TCRdb to the early 2020s). Library generation was performed with the immunoSEQ multiplex PCR assay. Not all clones reach the TCRdb copy of this immuneACCESS table, which keeps in-frame sequences only. Checked studies attribute under half of the gap to unresolved V genes and leave the rest unexplained. The sample table records approximately 230,000 clones; around 83% of these occur just once. Around 8.9% of the sample goes to the ten largest clones. What was sequenced was peripheral blood. The receptors originated from a man aged 80 or over with acute or convalescent COVID-19.

This chain uses TRBV29-1 with TRBJ1-5; D is uncertain. Trimming took 5 bases from V and 4 from J, leaving 12 bases between them. Germline V gene data show CDR1 as SQVTM and CDR2 as ANQGSEA. The CDR3 totals 13 residues. CDR3 sequence reads: CSVSTGSNQPQHF. CDR3 DNA sequence: TGCAGCGTTTCGACGGGATCAAATCAGCCCCAGCATTTT.

This clone was seen a handful of times. The chain has TRBV29-1 and TRBJ1-1, with D unresolved. Per germline, CDR1 SQVTM and CDR2 ANQGSEA. CDR3 length: 13 residues. Trimming pared 2 bases from V and 0 bases from J, leaving 7 bases between. The CDR3, as DNA: TGCAGCGTTGAACACGGTTTGAACACTGAAGCTTTCTTT. The encoded protein is CSVEHGLNTEAFF.

The chain has TRBV2 and TRBJ1-5; 8 nucleotides line up with TRBD1. The CDR3 consists of 12 residues. In germline, CDR1 is SNHLY, CDR2 FYNNEI. V gave up 5 bases and J gave up 13 bases; unmatched junction bases: 7. The CDR3 protein is CASSFGTGEQHF. In nucleotides, the CDR3 is TGTGCCAGCAGTTTCGGGACAGGCGAACAGCATTTT.

This chain joins TRBV28 and TRBJ1-2, with 7 bases that match TRBD1. The CDR3 is 14 amino acids. CDR1 and CDR2 from the germline V gene are MDHEN and SYDVKM. V lost 2 bases and J lost 4; bases outside the gene matches: 4. The CDR3 bases are TGTGCCAGCAGTTTAAGCGCAGGGGGCTATGGCTACACCTTC. Its translation is CASSLSAGGYGYTF.

V is TRBV6-1 and J is TRBJ2-1; D perhaps matches TRBD2 (5 bases). The CDR3 sequence is 16 residues long. In germline, CDR1 is MNHNS, CDR2 SASEGT. V lost 0 bases and J 7 bases, leaving 16 bases between the germline ends. This CDR3 reads CASSEAGFGVKNEQFF. The CDR3 region has the DNA TGTGCCAGCAGTGAAGCGGGCTTCGGGGTTAAGAATGAGCAGTTCTTC.

The V and J genes are TRBV18 and TRBJ1-4, with no clear D. Between the trimmed V and J ends, which lost 5 bases and 0 bases, there was a span of 4 bases. The CDR3 has 13 amino acids. Germline V gene data show CDR1 as KGHSH and CDR2 as LQKENI. The CDR3 sequence: CASSFSTNEKLFF. CDR3 bases: TGTGCCAGCTCATTCTCAACTAATGAAAAACTGTTTTTT.

V gene TRBV4-2 combines with J gene TRBJ1-4; weak D call: TRBD1 (5 bases). The ends were cut back, 3 bases at V and 8 bases at J, with 22 bases in the middle. The CDR3 sequence is 17 residues long. Per germline, CDR1 LGHNA and CDR2 YNFKEQ. The CDR3 nucleotides are TGTGCCAGCAGCCAGCAGAAAATGGGGGGGATTAGCGAAAAACTGTTTTTT. This translates into CASSQQKMGGISEKLFF.

The chain recombines TRBV24-1 with TRBJ2-3; 8 positions agree with TRBD1. The V gene end was trimmed by 4 bases and the J gene end by 3 bases; junction bases not matched to a gene: 8. Germline CDR1 reads KGHDR; CDR2 reads SFDVKD. This CDR3 has 16 amino acids. CDR3 bases: TGTGCCACCAGTGACTCCGACAGGGGAGTAACAGATACGCAGTATTTT. This encodes CATSDSDRGVTDTQYF.

The chain combines TRBV11-3 with TRBJ2-1; maybe TRBD2 (6 bases). Germline CDR1 and CDR2: SGHNT and YENEEA. The CDR3 has 15 residues. V lost 0 bases to trimming and J lost 5 bases, with 11 bases between them. The CDR3 nucleotides read TGTGCCAGCAGCTTAGAGGGAGGAGGACACAATGAGCAGTTCTTC. The encoded protein is CASSLEGGGHNEQFF. Full variable domain (missing parts from reference TRBV11-3 and TRBJ2-1): EAGVVQSPRYKIIEKKQPVAFWCNPISGHNTLYWYLQNLGQGPELLIRYENEEAVDDSQLPKDRFSAERLKGVDSTLKIQPAELGDSAVYLCASSLEGGGHNEQFFGPGTRLTVL.

The chain is built from TRBV24-1 and TRBJ1-2, with a tentative D call TRBD1 (6 bases). From germline, CDR1 is KGHDR and CDR2 SFDVKD. The CDR3 sequence is 16 residues long. V was pared by 4 bases and J by 4 bases, with 18 bases between. CDR3 protein: CATSDSRRGGFYGYTF. The CDR3 DNA reads TGTGCCACCAGTGACTCTCGACGAGGGGGATTCTATGGCTACACCTTC.